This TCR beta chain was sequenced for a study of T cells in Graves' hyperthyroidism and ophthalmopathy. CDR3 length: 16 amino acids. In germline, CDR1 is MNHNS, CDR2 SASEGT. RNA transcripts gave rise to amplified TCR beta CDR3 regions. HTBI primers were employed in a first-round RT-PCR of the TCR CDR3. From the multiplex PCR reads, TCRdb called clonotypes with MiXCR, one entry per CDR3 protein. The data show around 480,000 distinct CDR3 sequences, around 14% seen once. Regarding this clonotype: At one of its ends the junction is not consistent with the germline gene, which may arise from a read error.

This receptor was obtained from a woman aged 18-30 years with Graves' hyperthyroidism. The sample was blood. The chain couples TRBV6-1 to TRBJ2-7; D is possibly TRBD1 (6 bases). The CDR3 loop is CATREPGQPSSYEQHF. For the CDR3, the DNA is TGTGCCACTAGGGAACCCGGACAGCCGAGCTCCTACGAGCAGCACTTC.